The next 15 T cell receptor beta chains were all read from a single sample in a study of Ad26.COV2.S vaccination and SARS-CoV-2 variants. The assay was immunoSEQ multiplex PCR, and TCRdb's table has in-frame clones only and misses some. The repertoire holds about 240,000 clones, with roughly 90% as singletons. Regarding treatment: 19 received Ad26.COV2.S at low or high dose, single or two shots; about five received placebo; per-sample allocation not given. Collection of the samples took place on day 63 after the first injection of vaccine or placebo. The source material was peripheral blood, sampled in a trial of Ad26.COV2.S vaccine versus placebo. The receptors come from a person aged 18-65 years who received the Ad26.COV2.S COVID-19 vaccine or a placebo.

As DNA, the CDR3 is TGTGCCAGCAGTTTAAAGGCCTGGATCTACGAGCAGTACTTC. Translating it yields CASSLKAWIYEQYF. V gene TRBV27 combines with J gene TRBJ2-7, with D unresolved. CDR3 size: 14 residues. Germline CDR1 MNHEY, CDR2 SMNVEV (reference sequence). Trimming took 2 bases from V and 3 from J, leaving 11 bases between them.

This clone was detected only once. This chain links TRBV9 with TRBJ1-4; D ambiguous. Germline V lookup: CDR1 SGDLS, CDR2 YYNGEE. CDR3 length: 15 amino acids. V lost 0 bases and J 4 bases, leaving 10 bases between the germline ends. CDR3 in amino acids: CASSVDGRRNEKLFF. Written as DNA, the CDR3 is TGTGCCAGCAGCGTAGATGGGCGGCGTAATGAAAAACTGTTTTTT.

The chain combines TRBV18 with TRBJ1-1; 10 nucleotides line up with TRBD1. The J segment lost 11 bases and the V segment lost 2 bases, leaving 14 bases of the junction unmatched. The germline gives CDR1 KGHSH, CDR2 LQKENI. The CDR3 totals 16 residues. The CDR3 nucleotides are TGTGCCAGCTCACCAAAAGTTGGGACAGGGGACCTTGGGGCTTTCTTT. The encoded protein is CASSPKVGTGDLGAFF.

The chain couples TRBV19 to TRBJ2-1; 10 nucleotides match TRBD2. This CDR3 contains 14 residues. The germline gives CDR1 LNHDA, CDR2 SQIVND (reference sequence). V lost 5 bases, J lost 3 bases, and 1 base stayed unmatched. CDR3 region: CASSWTSGYNEQFF. The CDR3 nucleotides read TGTGCCAGTAGTTGGACTAGCGGCTACAATGAGCAGTTCTTC.

The rearrangement links TRBV9 to TRBJ2-7; possible D gene TRBD1, 6 bases. The CDR3 covers 13 residues. V lost 0 bases and J 6 bases, leaving 10 bases between the germline ends. The germline V gene has CDR1 SGDLS and CDR2 YYNGEE. DNA for the CDR3: TGTGCCAGCAGCGTAGCTGACAGGTCCGAGCAGTACTTC. This sequence encodes CASSVADRSEQYF. Full variable domain (outside the CDR3, taken from reference TRBV9 and TRBJ2-7): DSGVTQTPKHLITATGQRVTLRCSPRSGDLSVYWYQQSLDQGLQFLIQYYNGEERAKGNILERFSAQQFPDLHSELNLSSLELGDSALYFCASSVADRSEQYFGPGTRLTVT.

CDR3: CASSLDSRDRGLAKNIQYF. The CDR3 DNA reads TGCGCCAGCAGCTTGGACTCTAGGGACAGGGGGTTAGCCAAAAACATTCAGTACTTC. The rearrangement uses TRBV5-1 and TRBJ2-4; 11 nucleotides match TRBD1. This CDR3 comprises 19 residues. The germline V gene encodes CDR1 SGHRS and CDR2 YFSETQ. Unmatched junction bases numbered 8, after V lost 0 bases and J lost 0 bases.

V is TRBV7-6 and J is TRBJ2-1, with 7 positions matching TRBD1. V lost 5 bases, J lost 6 bases, and 13 bases stayed unmatched. The germline V gene has CDR1 SGHVS and CDR2 FNYEAQ. The CDR3 is made up of 16 amino acids. CDR3 in amino acids: CASSAHTGALGNEQFF. The CDR3 coding sequence is TGTGCCAGCAGCGCCCACACAGGGGCCCTAGGCAATGAGCAGTTCTTC. Based on the CDR3 plus reference TRBV7-6 and TRBJ2-1, the full variable domain is GAGVSQSPRYKVTKRGQDVALRCDPISGHVSLYWYRQALGQGPEFLTYFNYEAQQDKSGLPNDRFSAERPEGSISTLTIQRTEQRDSAMYRCASSAHTGALGNEQFFGPGTRLTVL.

The V gene is TRBV28, the J gene TRBJ1-5, with a tentative D call TRBD1 (5 bases). The CDR3 covers 14 residues. Trimming took 6 bases from V and 7 from J, leaving 16 bases between them. Per germline, CDR1 MDHEN and CDR2 SYDVKM. As DNA, the CDR3 is TGTGCCAGCAGAATCCGGGACCCGGGGCAGCCCCAGCATTTT. Translated, it gives CASRIRDPGQPQHF. The full variable domain, rest sourced from reference TRBV28 and TRBJ1-5, is DVKVTQSSRYLVKRTGEKVFLECVQDMDHENMFWYRQDPGLGLRLIYFSYDVKMKEKGDIPEGYSVSREKKERFSLILESASTNQTSMYLCASRIRDPGQPQHFGDGTRLSIL.

The chain couples TRBV7-2 to TRBJ2-1; D is perhaps TRBD1 (6 bases). Per germline, CDR1 SGHTA and CDR2 FQGNSA. The CDR3 runs 17 residues. Trimming left V 5 bases short and J 6 bases short, with 23 bases between. The CDR3 nucleotides read TGTGCCAGCAGCGGGCGAACAGGGCTTGTCAGGGGCAATGAGCAGTTCTTC. This translates into CASSGRTGLVRGNEQFF.

The chain links TRBV13 to TRBJ2-7, with 10 bases matching TRBD2. After removal of 4 bases from V and 1 base from J, the junction contained 10 bases not matched to a gene. The CDR3 contains 17 residues. Germline V gene data show CDR1 as PRHDT and CDR2 as FYEKMQ (reference sequence). Here the CDR3 DNA reads TGTGCCAGCAGCTCCCGGGGACTAGCGACACCATCCTACGAGCAGTACTTC. It yields the protein CASSSRGLATPSYEQYF. The variable domain in full, completed from reference TRBV13 and TRBJ2-7, reads AAGVIQSPRHLIKEKRETATLKCYPIPRHDTVYWYQQGPGQDPQFLISFYEKMQSDKGSIPDRFSAQQFSDYHSELNMSSLELGDSALYFCASSSRGLATPSYEQYFGPGTRLTVT.

The genes are TRBV15 and TRBJ2-5; D perhaps matches TRBD2 (6 bases). From germline, CDR1 is LNHNV and CDR2 YYDKDF (reference sequence). V shed 3 bases and J shed 4 bases, with 12 bases lying between them. The CDR3 extends over 14 amino acids. CDR3 residues: CATSSGGPGETQYF. CDR3 DNA sequence: TGTGCCACCAGCAGCGGAGGGCCAGGAGAGACCCAGTACTTC.

The V and J genes are TRBV29-1 and TRBJ2-4; 7 bases align to TRBD2. The CDR3 is 13 residues long. Germline CDR1 reads SQVTM; CDR2 reads ANQGSEA. V shed 2 bases, J shed 8 bases, and the junction held 6 bases outside the gene matches. The CDR3, as DNA: TGCAGCGTTGAACGTCAGGGAGGGGACATTCAGTACTTC. Its protein is CSVERQGGDIQYF.

The chain employs TRBV7-2 and TRBJ2-3; no clear D. The V and J ends lost 5 bases and 3 bases respectively, with 15 bases between them. This CDR3 is 15 amino acids long. Germline-derived CDR1 and CDR2 are SGHTA and FQGNSA. The CDR3 DNA reads as TGTGCCAGCAGCCCGAACCCTGGACGGACAGATACGCAGTATTTT. Protein sequence: CASSPNPGRTDTQYF.

There are a few counts of this clone. This chain connects TRBV6-2 or TRBV6-3 to TRBJ2-7; 8 positions agree with TRBD1. V was clipped by 6 bases and J by 6 bases; unmatched bases: 16. There are 16 residues in the CDR3. Germline V gene sequence: CDR1 MNHEY, CDR2 SVGEGT. The CDR3 DNA follows: TGTGCCAGCAGCCCTATAACCAGGGGGCGCTTAGGCGAGCAGTACTTC. This codes for CASSPITRGRLGEQYF.

The chain links TRBV15 to TRBJ2-5; D is undetermined. Germline assignment: CDR1 LNHNV and CDR2 YYDKDF (reference sequence). The length of the CDR3 is 11 residues. Trimming removed 6 bases at V and 5 bases at J, with 7 bases between. The CDR3 sequence is CATSTVETQYF. The CDR3 DNA follows: TGTGCCACCAGTACAGTCGAGACCCAGTACTTC.